These 26 T cell receptor beta chains were all obtained from the same sample, sequenced in a study of blood T cell repertoires in COVID-19. TCRdb keeps only in-frame clones here, not all; method: immunoSEQ multiplex PCR. The sample lists about 76,000 clones, more than 75% occurring once. Specimen: peripheral blood. The receptors shown here come from a human donor in a cohort sampled during active COVID-19.

V is TRBV6-5 and J is TRBJ2-7, with TRBD1 matching 7 bases. CDR3 size: 14 residues. The V gene end was trimmed by 6 bases and the J gene end by 1 base; junction bases not matched to a gene: 6. Germline lookup yields CDR1 MNHEY and CDR2 SVGAGI. The CDR3 DNA reads as TGTGCCAGCAGCCGGGACAGCCTATCCTACGAGCAGTACTTC. Residues: CASSRDSLSYEQYF.

V is TRBV19 and J is TRBJ2-2; TRBD2 aligns across 8 bases. V lost 6 bases and J lost 6; bases outside the gene matches: 6. CDR3 length: 14 residues. Per the germline V gene, CDR1 is LNHDA and CDR2 is SQIVND (reference sequence). The CDR3: CASRVGRAAGELFF. The CDR3 DNA is TGTGCCAGTAGGGTCGGGAGGGCCGCCGGGGAGCTGTTTTTT.

The chain carries TRBV6-1 and TRBJ1-5; possibly TRBD1 for D (6 bases). The germline V and J ends were trimmed by 1 base and 0 bases, with 19 bases remaining between them. Germline values: CDR1 MNHNS, CDR2 SASEGT. CDR3 size: 19 residues. The CDR3 bases are TGTGCCAGCAGTGAAGTCCCCACCGGGGGGCCACTTAGCAATCAGCCCCAGCATTTT. It codes for CASSEVPTGGPLSNQPQHF.

J is TRBJ2-1 and V is TRBV28; D is perhaps TRBD1 (6 bases). The V end was cut by 3 bases, the J end by 9 bases, with 12 bases between. Germline V gives CDR1 MDHEN, CDR2 SYDVKM. This CDR3 region has 13 residues. CDR3 amino acids: CASSFAGVIEQFF. DNA of the CDR3: TGTGCCAGCAGTTTTGCAGGGGTCATTGAGCAGTTCTTC.

In this sample, this clone turned up a few times. The chain joins TRBV7-8 to TRBJ2-5; the match to TRBD2 covers 9 bases. CDR3 length equals 17 residues. V gave up 0 bases and J gave up 5 bases; unmatched junction bases: 10. Germline CDR1 SGHVS, CDR2 FQNEAQ. The chain's CDR3 is CASSLAGVAGAGETQYF. The CDR3 nucleotides read TGTGCCAGCAGCTTAGCGGGGGTAGCGGGGGCGGGTGAGACCCAGTACTTC. Together with reference TRBV7-8 and TRBJ2-5, the CDR3 gives the full variable domain: GAGVSQSPRYKVAKRGQDVALRCDPISGHVSLFWYQQALGQGPEFLTYFQNEAQLDKSGLPSDRFFAERPEGSVSTLKIQRTQQEDSAVYLCASSLAGVAGAGETQYFGPGTRLLVL.

This rearrangement joins TRBV7-2 to TRBJ2-3; D ambiguous. Trimming removed 0 bases from V and 0 bases from J, with 7 bases in between. The CDR3 runs to 15 residues. In germline, CDR1 is SGHTA, CDR2 FQGNSA. CDR3 amino acids: CASSLARSSTDTQYF. CDR3 in DNA: TGTGCCAGCAGCTTAGCTCGGTCCAGCACAGATACGCAGTATTTT.

This clone has ten or more counts. The chain combines TRBV18 with TRBJ1-4; D unresolved. The CDR3 has 14 amino acids. Germline CDR1 and CDR2: KGHSH and LQKENI. V lost 3 bases to trimming and J lost 5 bases, with 10 bases between them. The CDR3 DNA sequence: TGTGCCAGCTCACCCCGGGGTTCCAATGAAAAACTGTTTTTT. This codes for CASSPRGSNEKLFF.

The chain employs TRBV5-4 and TRBJ2-4, with 13 bases identical to TRBD2. The CDR3 consists of 16 residues. The trim removed 3 bases at V and 6 bases at J, leaving 6 bases unmatched. Germline V gene sequence: CDR1 SGHNT, CDR2 YYREEE (reference sequence). This CDR3 is CASSSARTSGRNIQYF. The CDR3 DNA follows: TGTGCCAGCAGCTCCGCTCGGACTAGCGGGAGAAACATTCAGTACTTC.

The chain combines TRBV7-9 with TRBJ1-4; TRBD1 might be the D (5 bases). With 2 bases removed from V and 8 bases from J, the gap between germline ends came to 9 bases. Germline CDR1 reads SEHNR; CDR2 reads FQNEAQ (reference sequence). CDR3 length: 13 residues. As DNA, the CDR3 is TGTGCCAGCAGCTTAACCGGGGGGGAAAAACTGTTTTTT. It specifies CASSLTGGEKLFF. The full variable domain, its missing parts supplied by reference TRBV7-9 and TRBJ1-4, is DTGVSQNPRHKITKRGQNVTFRCDPISEHNRLYWYRQTLGQGPEFLTYFQNEAQLEKSRLLSDRFSAERPKGSFSTLEIQRTEQGDSAMYLCASSLTGGEKLFFGSGTQLSVL.

The chain recombines TRBV29-1 with TRBJ2-6, with 9 bases matching TRBD1. The V segment lost 6 bases and the J segment 0 bases; nucleotides outside the gene matches: 3. The CDR3 loop spans 15 amino acids. Germline CDR1 SQVTM, CDR2 ANQGSEA. The CDR3 sequence is CSVSTGGSGANVLTF. In DNA form, the CDR3 reads TGCAGCGTCTCGACAGGGGGCTCTGGGGCCAACGTCCTGACTTTC. The whole variable domain, filled in from reference TRBV29-1 and TRBJ2-6, reads SAVISQKPSRDICQRGTSLTIQCQVDSQVTMMFWYRQQPGQSLTLIATANQGSEATYESGFVIDKFPISRPNLTFSTLTVSNMSPEDSSIYLCSVSTGGSGANVLTFGAGSRLTVL.

This clone was seen a single time. V is TRBV9 and J is TRBJ1-2; the D is unclear. The germline V gene encodes CDR1 SGDLS and CDR2 YYNGEE. The CDR3 extends over 14 amino acids. Trimming pared 0 bases from V and 4 bases from J, leaving 10 bases between. CDR3 region: CASSVDDEGYGYTF. The CDR3 nucleotides are TGTGCCAGCAGCGTAGATGACGAGGGCTATGGCTACACCTTC.

This chain uses TRBV27 with TRBJ2-7, with TRBD1 matching 11 bases. The CDR3 is made up of 15 amino acids. The germline V gene encodes CDR1 MNHEY and CDR2 SMNVEV (reference sequence). Unmatched junction bases numbered 10, after V lost 5 bases and J lost 7 bases. This chain's CDR3 is CASSHPGQGVREQYF. CDR3 bases: TGTGCCAGCAGTCACCCGGGACAGGGGGTAAGGGAGCAGTACTTC.

CDR3 residues: CASSRDRAHTEAFF. The CDR3 DNA sequence: TGTGCCAGTAGTAGGGACAGGGCACACACTGAAGCTTTCTTT. The chain uses TRBV19 and TRBJ1-1, with 9 bases identical to TRBD1. CDR3 length: 14 amino acids. The germline V gene has CDR1 LNHDA and CDR2 SQIVND (reference sequence). The junction had 3 bases not matched to a gene; V was cut back by 4 bases and J by 3 bases.

The genes are TRBV29-1 and TRBJ2-5; D gene unclear. The V end lost 1 base, the J end lost 6 bases, and 9 bases lay between the germline ends. This CDR3 contains 12 residues. Germline loops: CDR1 SQVTM, CDR2 ANQGSEA. The CDR3: CSVEADWQTQYF. The CDR3 DNA sequence: TGCAGCGTTGAAGCTGATTGGCAGACCCAGTACTTC.

This sequence joins TRBV3-1 (or the pseudogene TRBV3-2) and TRBJ2-3; D is undetermined. Germline CDR1 reads LGHDT; CDR2 reads YNNKEL (reference sequence). The V end lost 2 bases, the J end lost 0 bases, and 12 bases lay between the germline ends. This CDR3 is 16 amino acids long. The CDR3 DNA is TGTGCCAGCAGCCAATCTTCCGGGTCTAGCACAGATACGCAGTATTTT. Translated: CASSQSSGSSTDTQYF.

CDR3 sequence (DNA): TGCGCCAGCAGCCTCGGTACAGGGGGTTGGGAGACCCAGTACTTC. Encoded protein: CASSLGTGGWETQYF. The chain carries TRBV4-1 and TRBJ2-5, with TRBD1 matching over 8 bases. J lost 5 bases, V lost 4 bases, and 9 bases had no gene match. The CDR3 has 15 residues. CDR1 is MGHRA and CDR2 is YSYEKL in the germline V gene.

This clone appeared once. The chain has TRBV24-1 and TRBJ2-1; tentative D call: TRBD1 (5 bases). Trimming took off 5 bases at V and 7 bases at J, with 8 bases between the two ends. The CDR3 covers 12 residues. Germline V gives CDR1 KGHDR, CDR2 SFDVKD. The CDR3 reads CATSVSGNEQFF. Written as DNA, the CDR3 is TGTGCCACCAGTGTCTCAGGGAATGAGCAGTTCTTC.

The chain employs TRBV15 and TRBJ2-2; 8 positions agree with TRBD1. CDR1 is LNHNV, CDR2 YYDKDF, per germline (reference sequence). CDR3 length: 16 amino acids. V trimming: 4 bases; J trimming: 0 bases; junction bases outside the gene matches: 4. CDR3 nucleotide sequence: TGTGCCACCAGCAACCCAGGGGGCTCGAACACCGGGGAGCTGTTTTTT. Residues: CATSNPGGSNTGELFF.

The J gene is TRBJ2-3, the V gene TRBV4-2; the match to TRBD2 covers 7 bases. Germline trimming cut 0 bases from V and 5 bases from J; bases unmatched to any gene: 8. The CDR3 extends over 16 amino acids. CDR1 and CDR2 (germline): LGHNA, YNFKEQ. The CDR3 sequence is CASSQDYARELDTQYF. CDR3 bases: TGTGCCAGCAGCCAAGATTACGCGCGGGAGCTAGATACGCAGTATTTT.

This chain uses TRBV7-2 with TRBJ2-3, with D unclear. With 5 bases removed from V and 6 bases from J, the gap between germline ends came to 9 bases. The germline CDR1 and CDR2 sequences are SGHTA and FQGNSA. The CDR3 consists of 12 residues. CDR3 sequence reads: CASSPQADTQYF. The CDR3 nucleotides read TGTGCCAGCAGCCCCCAGGCGGATACGCAGTATTTT.

The chain uses TRBV9 and TRBJ2-1, with 7 nucleotides matching TRBD2. V lost 1 base to trimming and J lost 6 bases; unmatched junction nucleotides: 7. The germline gives CDR1 SGDLS, CDR2 YYNGEE. The CDR3 covers 15 residues. The CDR3 sequence: CASSVHPAGFNEQFF. CDR3 bases: TGTGCCAGCAGCGTACATCCAGCGGGATTCAATGAGCAGTTCTTC.

The gene calls are TRBV14 and TRBJ1-6; D ambiguous. Per the germline V gene, CDR1 is SGHDN and CDR2 is FVKESK. V was shortened by 0 bases and J by 10 bases, with 10 bases between the two germline ends. CDR3 size: 14 residues. The CDR3 DNA reads TGTGCCAGCAGCCAAGAATCGGGTAGCTCACCCCTCCACTTT. It specifies CASSQESGSSPLHF.

V and J are TRBV24-1 and TRBJ2-3; 7 positions match TRBD2. In germline, CDR1 is KGHDR, CDR2 SFDVKD. This CDR3 spans 13 amino acids. With 8 bases clipped from V and 2 bases from J, the junction kept 3 bases outside the gene matches. The CDR3 DNA reads as TGTGCCACCACGGCGGGGGACACAGATACGCAGTATTTT. This translates into CATTAGDTDTQYF.

The V call is TRBV2, the J call TRBJ2-5, with 8 bases fitting TRBD1. V was pared by 4 bases and J by 4 bases, with 5 bases of the junction left unmatched. This CDR3 is 14 amino acids long. Germline CDR1 and CDR2: SNHLY and FYNNEI. The DNA of the CDR3 is TGTGCCAGCAGTGTTGGGACAGGTGGAGAGACCCAGTACTTC. Translating gives CASSVGTGGETQYF.

This clone was observed once. This rearrangement joins TRBV24-1 to TRBJ2-1; D remains ambiguous. V lost 2 bases, J lost 3 bases, and 13 bases lay in between. The CDR3 sequence is 16 residues long. CDR1 and CDR2 from the germline V gene are KGHDR and SFDVKD. This chain's CDR3 is CATSDSHFTDYNEQFF. CDR3 DNA sequence: TGTGCCACCAGTGATTCCCACTTCACCGACTACAATGAGCAGTTCTTC.

V gene TRBV5-1 combines with J gene TRBJ2-7, with 11 bases identical to TRBD1. The CDR3 spans 15 residues. Germline V gives CDR1 SGHRS, CDR2 YFSETQ. The trim removed 3 bases at V and 6 bases at J, leaving 8 bases unmatched. As DNA, the CDR3 is TGCGCCAGCAGCTCAACGGACAGGGGGCCGGCCGAGCAGTACTTC. Translated: CASSSTDRGPAEQYF. The full variable domain, with the rest looked up from reference TRBV5-1 and TRBJ2-7, is KAGVTQTPRYLIKTRGQQVTLSCSPISGHRSVSWYQQTPGQGLQFLFEYFSETQRNKGNFPGRFSGRQFSNSRSEMNVSTLELGDSALYLCASSSTDRGPAEQYFGPGTRLTVT.